This entry describes one T cell receptor beta chain. As yet, its antigen is unknown. This entry belongs to a study of cytomegalovirus exposure and HLA in healthy donors. Study-wide results and caveats: V- and J-gene trimming of TCR beta was linked (in a later analysis) to a missense DCLRE1C variant.

Healthy bone marrow donors formed the donor group. PCR amplification relied on 60 Vbeta primers (plus 13 Jbeta primers). TCRdb keeps only in-frame clones here, not all; method: immunoSEQ multiplex PCR. The repertoire holds approximately 130,000 clones, with about 69% as singletons. This clonotype was obtained from a man younger than 45 in good health and CMV-seronegative. Specimen: PBMCs.

The CDR3 nucleotides read TGTGCCAGCAGTTACCGCCCGACAGGGTACGAGCAGTACTTC. Translating it yields CASSYRPTGYEQYF. J is TRBJ2-7 and V is TRBV6-5, with 7 nucleotides matching TRBD1. The ends lost 2 bases at V and 4 bases at J; junction bases unmatched: 5. Germline V gene data show CDR1 as MNHEY and CDR2 as SVGAGI. This CDR3 region has 14 residues.